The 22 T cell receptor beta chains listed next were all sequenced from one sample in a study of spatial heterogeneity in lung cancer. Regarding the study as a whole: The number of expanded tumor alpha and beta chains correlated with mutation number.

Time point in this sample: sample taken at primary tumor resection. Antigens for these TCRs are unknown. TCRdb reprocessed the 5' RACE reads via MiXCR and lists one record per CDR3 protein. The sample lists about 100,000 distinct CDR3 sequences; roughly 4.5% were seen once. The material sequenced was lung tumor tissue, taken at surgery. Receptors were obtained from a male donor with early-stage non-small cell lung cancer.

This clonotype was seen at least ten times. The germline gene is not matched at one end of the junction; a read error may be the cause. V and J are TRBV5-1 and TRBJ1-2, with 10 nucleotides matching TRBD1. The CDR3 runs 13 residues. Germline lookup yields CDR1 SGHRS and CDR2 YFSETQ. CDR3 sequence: CASSLGQGSGYTF. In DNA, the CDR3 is TGCGCCAGCAGTTTGGGACAGGGGTCTGGCTACACCTTC.

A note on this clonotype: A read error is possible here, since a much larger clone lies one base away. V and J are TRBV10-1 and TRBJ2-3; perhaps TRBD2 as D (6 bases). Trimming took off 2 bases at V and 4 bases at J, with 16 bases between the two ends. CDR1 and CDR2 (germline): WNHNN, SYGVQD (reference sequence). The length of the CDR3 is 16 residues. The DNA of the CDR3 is TGCGCCAGCAGTGAGATGAGGCAGGAGGGACCAGATACGCAGTATTTT. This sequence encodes CASSEMRQEGPDTQYF.

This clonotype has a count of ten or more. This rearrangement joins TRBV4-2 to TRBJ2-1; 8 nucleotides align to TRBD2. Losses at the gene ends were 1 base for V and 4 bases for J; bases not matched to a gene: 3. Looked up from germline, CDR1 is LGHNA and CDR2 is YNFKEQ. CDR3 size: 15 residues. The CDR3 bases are TGTGCCAGCAGCCAAGCTGTAGCGGGATACAATGAGCAGTTCTTC. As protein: CASSQAVAGYNEQFF.

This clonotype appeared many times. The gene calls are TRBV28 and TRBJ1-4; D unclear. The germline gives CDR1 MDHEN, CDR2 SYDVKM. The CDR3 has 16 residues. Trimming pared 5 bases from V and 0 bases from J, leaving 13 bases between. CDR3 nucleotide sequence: TGTGCCAGCAGTCCAGTTTCCCATTCAACTAATGAAAAACTGTTTTTT. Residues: CASSPVSHSTNEKLFF.

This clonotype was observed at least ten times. The chain's CDR3 is CASSEERWGGQNIQYF. CDR3 coding DNA: TGTGCCAGCAGTGAGGAAAGGTGGGGTGGACAAAACATTCAGTACTTC. The chain links TRBV6-1 to TRBJ2-4; D is unclear. CDR1 is MNHNS, CDR2 SASEGT, per germline. Deletions cut 3 bases from V and 5 bases from J, with 17 bases between. The CDR3 runs 16 residues.

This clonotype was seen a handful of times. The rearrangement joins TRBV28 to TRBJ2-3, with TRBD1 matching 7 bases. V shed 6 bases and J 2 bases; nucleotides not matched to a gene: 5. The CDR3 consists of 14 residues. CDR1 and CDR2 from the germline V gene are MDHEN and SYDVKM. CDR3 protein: CASSRDSHTDTQYF. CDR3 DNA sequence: TGTGCCAGCAGCCGGGACAGTCACACAGATACGCAGTATTTT. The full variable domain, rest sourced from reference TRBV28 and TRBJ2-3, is DVKVTQSSRYLVKRTGEKVFLECVQDMDHENMFWYRQDPGLGLRLIYFSYDVKMKEKGDIPEGYSVSREKKERFSLILESASTNQTSMYLCASSRDSHTDTQYFGPGTRLTVL.

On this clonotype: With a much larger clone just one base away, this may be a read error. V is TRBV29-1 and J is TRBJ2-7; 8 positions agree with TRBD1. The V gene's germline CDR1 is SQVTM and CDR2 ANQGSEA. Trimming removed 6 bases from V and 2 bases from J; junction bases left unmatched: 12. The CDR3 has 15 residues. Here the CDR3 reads CSVAGTGISPYEQYF. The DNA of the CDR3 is TGCAGCGTCGCCGGGACAGGAATTTCCCCCTACGAGCAGTACTTC.

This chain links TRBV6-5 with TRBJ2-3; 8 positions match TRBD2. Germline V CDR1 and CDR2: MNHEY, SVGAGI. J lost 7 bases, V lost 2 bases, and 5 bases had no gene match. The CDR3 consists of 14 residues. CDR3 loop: CASSYDGRANTQYF. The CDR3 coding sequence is TGTGCCAGCAGTTACGACGGGAGGGCCAATACGCAGTATTTT.

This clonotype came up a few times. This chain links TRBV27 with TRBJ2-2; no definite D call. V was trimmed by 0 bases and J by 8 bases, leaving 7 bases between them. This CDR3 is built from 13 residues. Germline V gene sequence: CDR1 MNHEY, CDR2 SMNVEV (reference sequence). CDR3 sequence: CASSLSGLGELFF. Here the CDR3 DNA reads TGTGCCAGCAGTTTATCAGGGTTAGGGGAGCTGTTTTTT.

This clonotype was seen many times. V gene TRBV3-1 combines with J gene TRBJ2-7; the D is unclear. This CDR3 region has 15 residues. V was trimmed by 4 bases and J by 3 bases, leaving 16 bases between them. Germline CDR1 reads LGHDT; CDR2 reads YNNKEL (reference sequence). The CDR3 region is CASSPGPDTFYEQYF. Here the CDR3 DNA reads TGTGCCAGCAGCCCCGGGCCCGATACCTTCTACGAGCAGTACTTC.

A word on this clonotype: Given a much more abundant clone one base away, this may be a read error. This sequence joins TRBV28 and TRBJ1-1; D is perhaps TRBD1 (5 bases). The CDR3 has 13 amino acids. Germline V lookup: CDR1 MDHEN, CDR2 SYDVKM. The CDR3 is CVSSFGGDTEAFF. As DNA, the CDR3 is TGTGTCAGCAGTTTTGGGGGAGACACTGAAGCTTTCTTT.

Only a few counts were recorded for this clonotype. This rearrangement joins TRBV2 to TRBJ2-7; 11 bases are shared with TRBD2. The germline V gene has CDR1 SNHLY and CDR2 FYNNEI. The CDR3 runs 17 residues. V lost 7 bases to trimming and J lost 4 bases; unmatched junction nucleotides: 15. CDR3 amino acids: CASIYSRLAGSGYEQYF. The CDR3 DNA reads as TGTGCCAGCATATATTCAAGACTAGCGGGAAGCGGGTACGAGCAGTACTTC.

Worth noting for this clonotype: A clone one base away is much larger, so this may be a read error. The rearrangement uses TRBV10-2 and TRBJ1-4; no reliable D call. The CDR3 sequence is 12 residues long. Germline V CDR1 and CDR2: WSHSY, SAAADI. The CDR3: CASSEGVQKLLF. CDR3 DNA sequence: TGCGCCAGCAGTGAAGGAGTTCAAAAACTGTTATTT.

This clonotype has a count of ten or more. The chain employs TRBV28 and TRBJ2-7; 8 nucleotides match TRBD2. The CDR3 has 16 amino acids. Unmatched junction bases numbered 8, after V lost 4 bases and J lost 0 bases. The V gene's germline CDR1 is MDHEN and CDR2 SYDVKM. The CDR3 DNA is TGTGCCAGCAGTTCGCCGGGAGGGAGGGACTCCTACGAGCAGTACTTC. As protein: CASSSPGGRDSYEQYF.

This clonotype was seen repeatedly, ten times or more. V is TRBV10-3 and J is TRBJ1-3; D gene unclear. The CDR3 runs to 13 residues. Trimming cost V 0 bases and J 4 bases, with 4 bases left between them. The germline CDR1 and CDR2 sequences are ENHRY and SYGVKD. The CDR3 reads CAISESWGNTIYF. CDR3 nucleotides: TGTGCCATCAGTGAGTCGTGGGGAAACACCATATATTTT.

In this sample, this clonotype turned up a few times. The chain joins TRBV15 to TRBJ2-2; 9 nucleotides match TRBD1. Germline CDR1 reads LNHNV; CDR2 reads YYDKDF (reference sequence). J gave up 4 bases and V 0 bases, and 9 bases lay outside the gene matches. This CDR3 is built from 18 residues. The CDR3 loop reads CATSRDDRGQGGTGELFF. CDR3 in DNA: TGTGCCACCAGCAGAGATGATAGGGGACAGGGTGGCACCGGGGAGCTGTTTTTT.

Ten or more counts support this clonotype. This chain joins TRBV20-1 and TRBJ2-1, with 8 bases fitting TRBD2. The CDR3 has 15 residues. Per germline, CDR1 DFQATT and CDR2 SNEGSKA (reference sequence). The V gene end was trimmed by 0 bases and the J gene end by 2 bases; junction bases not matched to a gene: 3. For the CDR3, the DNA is TGCAGTGCTAGAGATTCCGGGAGGGCCTACAATGAGCAGTTCTTC. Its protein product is CSARDSGRAYNEQFF.

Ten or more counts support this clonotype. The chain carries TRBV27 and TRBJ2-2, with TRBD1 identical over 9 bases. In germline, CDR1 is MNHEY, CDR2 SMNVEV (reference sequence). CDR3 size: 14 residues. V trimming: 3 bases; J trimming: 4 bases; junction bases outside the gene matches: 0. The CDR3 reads CASSLGQGTGELFF. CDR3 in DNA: TGTGCCAGCAGTTTGGGACAGGGCACCGGGGAGCTGTTTTTT.

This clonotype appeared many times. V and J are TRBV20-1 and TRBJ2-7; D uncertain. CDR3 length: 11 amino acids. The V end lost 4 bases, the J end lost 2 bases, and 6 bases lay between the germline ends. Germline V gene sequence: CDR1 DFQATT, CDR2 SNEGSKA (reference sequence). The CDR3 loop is CSATEPYEQYF. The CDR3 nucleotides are TGCAGTGCTACTGAGCCCTACGAGCAGTACTTC.

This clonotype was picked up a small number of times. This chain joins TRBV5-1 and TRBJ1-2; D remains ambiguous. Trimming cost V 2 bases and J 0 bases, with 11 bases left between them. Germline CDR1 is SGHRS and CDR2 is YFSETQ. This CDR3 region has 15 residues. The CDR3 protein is CASSFDGTANYGYTF. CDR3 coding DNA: TGCGCCAGCAGCTTTGATGGCACAGCTAACTATGGCTACACCTTC. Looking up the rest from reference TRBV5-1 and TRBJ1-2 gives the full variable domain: KAGVTQTPRYLIKTRGQQVTLSCSPISGHRSVSWYQQTPGQGLQFLFEYFSETQRNKGNFPGRFSGRQFSNSRSEMNVSTLELGDSALYLCASSFDGTANYGYTFGSGTRLTVV.

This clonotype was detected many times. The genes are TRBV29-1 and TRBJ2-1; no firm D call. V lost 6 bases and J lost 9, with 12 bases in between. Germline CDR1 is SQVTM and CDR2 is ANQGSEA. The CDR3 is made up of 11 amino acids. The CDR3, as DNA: TGCAGCGTAGTGGTGGTGCTTGAGCAGTTCTTC. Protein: CSVVVVLEQFF.

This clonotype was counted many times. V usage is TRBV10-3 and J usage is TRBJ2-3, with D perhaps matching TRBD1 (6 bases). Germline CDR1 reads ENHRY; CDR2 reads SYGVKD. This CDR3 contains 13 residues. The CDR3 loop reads CATQGPGEDTQYF. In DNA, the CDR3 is TGTGCGACCCAAGGACCAGGGGAGGATACGCAGTATTTT.